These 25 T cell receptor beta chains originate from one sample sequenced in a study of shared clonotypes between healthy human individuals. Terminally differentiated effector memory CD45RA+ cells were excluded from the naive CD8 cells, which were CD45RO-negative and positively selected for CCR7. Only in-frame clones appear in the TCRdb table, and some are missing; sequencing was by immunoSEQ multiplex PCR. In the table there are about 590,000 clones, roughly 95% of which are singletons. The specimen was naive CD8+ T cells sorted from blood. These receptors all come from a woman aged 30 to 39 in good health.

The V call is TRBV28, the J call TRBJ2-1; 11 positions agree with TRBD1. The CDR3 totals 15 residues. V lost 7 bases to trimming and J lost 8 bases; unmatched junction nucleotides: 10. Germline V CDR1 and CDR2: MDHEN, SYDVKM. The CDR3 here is CASTVGTGGWYEQFF. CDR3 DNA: TGTGCCAGCACCGTCGGGACAGGGGGTTGGTATGAGCAGTTCTTC.

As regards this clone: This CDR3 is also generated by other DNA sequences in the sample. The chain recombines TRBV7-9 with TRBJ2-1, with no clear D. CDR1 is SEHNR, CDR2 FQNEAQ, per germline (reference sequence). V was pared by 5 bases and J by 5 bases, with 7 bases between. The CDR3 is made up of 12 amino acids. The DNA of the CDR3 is TGTGCCAGCAGCCCCGACCACAATGAGCAGTTCTTC. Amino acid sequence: CASSPDHNEQFF.

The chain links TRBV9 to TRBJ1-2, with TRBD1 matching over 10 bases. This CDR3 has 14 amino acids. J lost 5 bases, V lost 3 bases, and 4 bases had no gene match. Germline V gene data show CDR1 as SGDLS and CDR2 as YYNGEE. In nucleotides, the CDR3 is TGTGCCAGCAGCGGGGACAGGGGCCATTATGGCTACACCTTC. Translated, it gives CASSGDRGHYGYTF.

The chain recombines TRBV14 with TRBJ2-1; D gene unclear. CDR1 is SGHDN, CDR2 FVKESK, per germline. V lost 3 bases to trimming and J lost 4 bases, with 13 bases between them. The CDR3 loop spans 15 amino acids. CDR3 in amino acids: CASSHPQDPYNEQFF. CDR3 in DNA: TGTGCCAGCAGCCACCCACAAGACCCTTACAATGAGCAGTTCTTC.

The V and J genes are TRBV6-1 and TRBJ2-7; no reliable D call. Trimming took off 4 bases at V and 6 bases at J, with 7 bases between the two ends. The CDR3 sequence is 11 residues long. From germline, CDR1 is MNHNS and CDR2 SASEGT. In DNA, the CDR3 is TGTGCCAGCAGTGGGTCAATCGAGCAGTACTTC. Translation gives CASSGSIEQYF.

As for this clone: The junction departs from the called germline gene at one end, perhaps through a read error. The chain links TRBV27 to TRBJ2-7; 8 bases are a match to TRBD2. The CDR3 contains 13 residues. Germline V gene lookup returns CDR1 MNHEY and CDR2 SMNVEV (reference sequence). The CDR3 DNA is TGTGCCAGCCAGGGTAGCGGGAAGTACGGGCAGTACTTC. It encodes CASQGSGKYGQYF.

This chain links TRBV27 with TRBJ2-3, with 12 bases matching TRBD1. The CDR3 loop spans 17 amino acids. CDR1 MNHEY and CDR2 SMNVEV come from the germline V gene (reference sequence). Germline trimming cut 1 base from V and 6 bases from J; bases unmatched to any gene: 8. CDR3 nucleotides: TGTGCCAGCAGTTTATGGAGGGGACAGGGGGCGGCGGATACGCAGTATTTT. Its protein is CASSLWRGQGAADTQYF.

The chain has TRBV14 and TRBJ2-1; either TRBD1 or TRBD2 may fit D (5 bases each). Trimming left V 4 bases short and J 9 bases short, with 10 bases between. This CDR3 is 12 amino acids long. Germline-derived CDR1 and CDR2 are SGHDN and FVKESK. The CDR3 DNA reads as TGTGCCAGCAGCCTGGTGGGGGTTGAGCAGTTCTTC. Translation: CASSLVGVEQFF.

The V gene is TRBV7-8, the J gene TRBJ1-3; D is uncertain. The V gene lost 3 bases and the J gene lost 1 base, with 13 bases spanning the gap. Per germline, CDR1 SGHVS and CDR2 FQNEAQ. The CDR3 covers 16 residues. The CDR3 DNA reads TGTGCCAGCAGCTTGCAGGCCCTTACGTCTGGAAACACCATATATTTT. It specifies CASSLQALTSGNTIYF.

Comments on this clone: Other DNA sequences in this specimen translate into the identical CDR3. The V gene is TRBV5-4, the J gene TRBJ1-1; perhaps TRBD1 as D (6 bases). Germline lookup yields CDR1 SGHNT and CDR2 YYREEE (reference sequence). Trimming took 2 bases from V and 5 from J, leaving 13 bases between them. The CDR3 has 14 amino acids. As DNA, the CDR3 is TGTGCCAGCAGCTTTAGAGGGGGAGGTACTGAAGCTTTCTTT. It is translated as CASSFRGGGTEAFF.

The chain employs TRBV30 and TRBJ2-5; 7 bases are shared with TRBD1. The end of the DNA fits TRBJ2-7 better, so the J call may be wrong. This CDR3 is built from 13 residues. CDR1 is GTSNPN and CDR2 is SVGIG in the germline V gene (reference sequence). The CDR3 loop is CAGILRTGYEQYF. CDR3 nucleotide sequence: TGTGCCGGGATCCTCCGGACAGGCTACGAGCAGTACTTC.

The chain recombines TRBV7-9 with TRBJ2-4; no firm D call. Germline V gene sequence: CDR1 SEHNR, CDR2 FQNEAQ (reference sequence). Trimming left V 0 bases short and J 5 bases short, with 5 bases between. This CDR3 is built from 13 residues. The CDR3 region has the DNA TGTGCCAGCAGCTTAGCGATTGAAAACATTCAGTACTTC. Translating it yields CASSLAIENIQYF.

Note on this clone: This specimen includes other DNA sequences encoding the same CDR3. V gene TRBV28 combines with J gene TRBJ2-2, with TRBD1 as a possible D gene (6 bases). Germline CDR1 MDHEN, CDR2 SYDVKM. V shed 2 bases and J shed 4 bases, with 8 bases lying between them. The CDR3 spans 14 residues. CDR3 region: CASSLTGTTGELFF. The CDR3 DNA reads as TGTGCCAGCAGTTTAACAGGGACCACCGGGGAGCTGTTTTTT.

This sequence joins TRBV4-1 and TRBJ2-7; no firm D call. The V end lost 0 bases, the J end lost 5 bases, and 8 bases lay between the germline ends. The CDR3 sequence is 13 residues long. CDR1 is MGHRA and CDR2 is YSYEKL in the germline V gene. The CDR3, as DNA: TGCGCCAGCAGCCAAGATCTGGGTCACGAGCAGTACTTC. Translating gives CASSQDLGHEQYF.

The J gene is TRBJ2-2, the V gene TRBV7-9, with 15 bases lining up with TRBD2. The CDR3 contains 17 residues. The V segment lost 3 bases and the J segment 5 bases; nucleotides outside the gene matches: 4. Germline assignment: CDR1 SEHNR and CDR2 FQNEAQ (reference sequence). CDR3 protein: CASSLGLAGGGTGELFF. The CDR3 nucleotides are TGTGCCAGCAGCTTGGGACTAGCGGGAGGCGGAACCGGGGAGCTGTTTTTT.

CDR3 loop: CASSSSTSGRNSETQYF. The DNA for the CDR3 is TGTGCCAGCAGTTCGTCGACTAGCGGGAGGAATAGTGAGACCCAGTACTTC. The V gene is TRBV27, the J gene TRBJ2-5, with TRBD2 matching over 13 bases. Germline assignment: CDR1 MNHEY and CDR2 SMNVEV (reference sequence). CDR3 length equals 17 residues. V dropped 4 bases and J dropped 5; count of bases not matched to a gene: 10.

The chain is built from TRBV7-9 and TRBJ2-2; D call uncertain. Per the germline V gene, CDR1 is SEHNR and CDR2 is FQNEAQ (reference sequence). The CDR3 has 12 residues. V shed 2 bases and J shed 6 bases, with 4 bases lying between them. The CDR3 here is CASSLMAGELFF. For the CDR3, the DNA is TGTGCCAGCAGCTTAATGGCCGGGGAGCTGTTTTTT.

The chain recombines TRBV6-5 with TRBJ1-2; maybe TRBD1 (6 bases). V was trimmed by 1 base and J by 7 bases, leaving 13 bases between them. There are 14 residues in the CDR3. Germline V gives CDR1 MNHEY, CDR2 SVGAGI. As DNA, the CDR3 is TGTGCCAGCAGTTACTGGCCGGGGGGCTCTGGCTACACCTTC. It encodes CASSYWPGGSGYTF.

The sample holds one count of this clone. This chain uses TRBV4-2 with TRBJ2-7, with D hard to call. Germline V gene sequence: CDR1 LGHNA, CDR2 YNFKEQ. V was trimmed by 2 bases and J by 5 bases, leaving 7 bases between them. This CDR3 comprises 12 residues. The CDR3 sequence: CASSQHADEQYF. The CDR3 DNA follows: TGTGCCAGCAGCCAACACGCGGACGAGCAGTACTTC.

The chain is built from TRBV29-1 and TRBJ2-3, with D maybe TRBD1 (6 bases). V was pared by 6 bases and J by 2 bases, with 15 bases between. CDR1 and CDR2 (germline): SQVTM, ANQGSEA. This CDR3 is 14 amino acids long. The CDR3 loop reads CSVSNDRPTDTQYF. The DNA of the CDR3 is TGCAGCGTATCAAACGACAGGCCCACAGATACGCAGTATTTT.

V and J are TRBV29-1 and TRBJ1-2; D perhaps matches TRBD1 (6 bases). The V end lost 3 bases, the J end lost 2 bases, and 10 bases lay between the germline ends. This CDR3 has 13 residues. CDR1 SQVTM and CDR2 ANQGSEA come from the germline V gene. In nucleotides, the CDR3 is TGCAGCGTTGACACAGGGACGAACTATGGCTACACCTTC. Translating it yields CSVDTGTNYGYTF. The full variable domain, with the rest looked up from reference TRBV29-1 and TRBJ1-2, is SAVISQKPSRDICQRGTSLTIQCQVDSQVTMMFWYRQQPGQSLTLIATANQGSEATYESGFVIDKFPISRPNLTFSTLTVSNMSPEDSSIYLCSVDTGTNYGYTFGSGTRLTVV.

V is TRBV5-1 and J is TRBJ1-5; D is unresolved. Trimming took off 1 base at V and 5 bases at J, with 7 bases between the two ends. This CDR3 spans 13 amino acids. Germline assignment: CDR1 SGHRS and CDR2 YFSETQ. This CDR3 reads CASSLNSDQPQHF. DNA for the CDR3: TGCGCCAGCAGCTTGAACAGCGATCAGCCCCAGCATTTT.

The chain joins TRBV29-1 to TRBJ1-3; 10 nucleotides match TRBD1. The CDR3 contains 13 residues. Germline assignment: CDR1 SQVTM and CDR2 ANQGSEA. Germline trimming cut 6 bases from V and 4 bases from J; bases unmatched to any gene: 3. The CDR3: CSVGQGDGNTIYF. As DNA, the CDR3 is TGCAGCGTCGGACAGGGGGACGGAAACACCATATATTTT.

The CDR3 sequence: CASSSGKNTDTQYF. CDR3 DNA: TGCGCCAGCAGCTCCGGGAAGAACACAGATACGCAGTATTTT. The gene calls are TRBV5-1 and TRBJ2-3, with a possible D match to TRBD2 (5 bases). The germline CDR1 and CDR2 sequences are SGHRS and YFSETQ. The CDR3 has 14 amino acids. Trimming shortened V by 3 bases and J by 2 bases, and 10 bases separated the two germline ends.

CDR3 sequence: CASRLSAGGVGQPQHF. The DNA of the CDR3 is TGCGCCAGCAGACTGAGCGCAGGGGGCGTAGGACAGCCCCAGCATTTT. The chain is built from TRBV4-1 and TRBJ1-5; 8 bases are a match to TRBD1. Per germline, CDR1 MGHRA and CDR2 YSYEKL. The junction had 14 bases not matched to a gene; V was cut back by 6 bases and J by 7 bases. The CDR3 sequence is 16 residues long.